This TCR beta chain was retrieved from a study of cytomegalovirus exposure and HLA in healthy donors. General study points: Later analysis reportedly placed an Asian-associated ancestry cluster below the roughly 680-donor mean in N-insertions. Reported results showed that the classifier diagnosed cytomegalovirus status with high specificity and sensitivity. Across donors, most TCRs were seen rarely, yet some public ones were widespread.

For this clone: Its antigen is currently unknown.

It was with 60 Vbeta and 13 Jbeta primers that the PCR ran. TCRdb's copy holds only in-frame clones and misses some; the assay was immunoSEQ multiplex PCR. The sample consists of about 200,000 clones, around 75% of them appearing once. In germline, CDR1 is SEHNR, CDR2 FQNEAQ (reference sequence). The CDR3 consists of 15 residues. This sequence originates from a male donor in good health and CMV-seropositive. The sample was PBMCs. The chain couples TRBV7-9 to TRBJ2-5, with 8 bases lining up with TRBD1. Near its end, the DNA agrees better with TRBJ2-7, so the J call may be wrong. The chain's CDR3 is CASSLGQGIAYEQYF. CDR3 coding DNA: TGTGCCAGCAGCTTAGGACAGGGGATAGCCTACGAGCAGTACTTC.